The 2 T cell receptor beta chains in this list originate from one sample, sequenced in a study of T cell responses to AZD1222 COVID-19 vaccine. Sequencing was performed with immunoSEQ multiplex PCR; in TCRdb, only in-frame clones are kept and a portion is missing. Of around 92,000 clones listed, around 93% are singletons. The sequences come from peripheral blood, collected on day 0 of AZD1222 vaccination. The receptor source for this set is an adult in good health.

The genes are TRBV4-1 and TRBJ1-5, with D uncertain. The V end was cut by 1 base, the J end by 5 bases, with 9 bases between. CDR3 length: 14 amino acids. CDR1 is MGHRA and CDR2 is YSYEKL in the germline V gene. The CDR3 is CASSQGGGYQPQHF. DNA for the CDR3: TGCGCCAGCAGCCAAGGGGGAGGTTATCAGCCCCAGCATTTT.

The CDR3 sequence is CASSRSTGLPGEQYF. The CDR3 nucleotides are TGTGCCAGCTCACGATCGACAGGGCTCCCCGGCGAGCAGTACTTC. This chain uses TRBV18 with TRBJ2-7, with 7 bases that match TRBD1. Germline V gene sequence: CDR1 KGHSH, CDR2 LQKENI. Trimming at V came to 4 bases and at J to 6 bases, leaving 12 bases not matched to a gene. The CDR3 extends over 15 amino acids.